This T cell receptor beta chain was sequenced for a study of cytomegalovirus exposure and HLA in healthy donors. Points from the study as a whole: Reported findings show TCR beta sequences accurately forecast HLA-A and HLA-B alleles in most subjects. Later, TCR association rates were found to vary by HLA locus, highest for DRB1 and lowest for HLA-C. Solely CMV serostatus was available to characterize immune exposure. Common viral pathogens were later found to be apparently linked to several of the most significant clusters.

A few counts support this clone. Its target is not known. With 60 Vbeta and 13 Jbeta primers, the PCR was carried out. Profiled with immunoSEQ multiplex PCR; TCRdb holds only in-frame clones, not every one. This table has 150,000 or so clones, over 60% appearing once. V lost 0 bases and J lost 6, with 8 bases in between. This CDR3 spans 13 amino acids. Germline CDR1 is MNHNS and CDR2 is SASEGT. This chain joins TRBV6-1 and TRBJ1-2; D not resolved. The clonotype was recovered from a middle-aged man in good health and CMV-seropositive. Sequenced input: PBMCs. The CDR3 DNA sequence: TGTGCCAGCAGTGAAGCGGGAGATGATGGCTACACCTTC. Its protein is CASSEAGDDGYTF.